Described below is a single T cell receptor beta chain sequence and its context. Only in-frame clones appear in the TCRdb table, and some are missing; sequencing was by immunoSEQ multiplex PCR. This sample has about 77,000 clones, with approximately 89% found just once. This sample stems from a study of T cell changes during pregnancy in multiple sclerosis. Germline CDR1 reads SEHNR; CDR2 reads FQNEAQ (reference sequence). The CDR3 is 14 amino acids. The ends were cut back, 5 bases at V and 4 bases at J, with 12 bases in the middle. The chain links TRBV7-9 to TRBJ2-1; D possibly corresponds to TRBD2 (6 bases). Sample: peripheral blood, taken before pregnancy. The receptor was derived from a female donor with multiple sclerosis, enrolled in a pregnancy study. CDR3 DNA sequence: TGTGCCAGCAGCCCCGGACTACAATACAATGAGCAGTTCTTC. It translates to CASSPGLQYNEQFF.